The 8 T cell receptor beta chains below were found in one sample sequenced in a study of blood T cell repertoires in COVID-19. The protocol was immunoSEQ multiplex PCR, while the TCRdb copy is restricted to in-frame clones and leaves out a portion. Counted here are approximately 290,000 clones, nearly 90% occurring once; the ten biggest clones make up approximately 4.5%. The sample was PBMCs or T cells enriched from blood (not recorded which). The receptors derive from a woman aged 18 to 35 with acute COVID-19.

The rearrangement links TRBV21-1 to TRBJ2-7; the DNA was not compared with TRBD2, the D call given in the table. TRBV21-1 is a pseudogene. The CDR3 has 11 amino acids. The CDR3 DNA sequence: TGTGCCAGCAGCGCCCGGTCCGAGCAGTACTTC. The encoded protein is CASSARSEQYF.

This chain connects TRBV27 to TRBJ1-5, with a tentative D call TRBD1 (6 bases). This CDR3 comprises 15 residues. Germline V CDR1 and CDR2: MNHEY, SMNVEV (reference sequence). V gave up 2 bases and J gave up 5 bases, with 13 bases separating them. The CDR3 loop reads CASSLGQTPDQPQHF. In nucleotides, the CDR3 is TGTGCCAGCAGTTTAGGACAGACCCCTGATCAGCCCCAGCATTTT.

The rearrangement links TRBV28 to TRBJ2-7; no firm D call. Trimming took off 5 bases at V and 3 bases at J, with 14 bases between the two ends. Germline assignment: CDR1 MDHEN and CDR2 SYDVKM. This CDR3 is built from 14 residues. DNA for the CDR3: TGTGCCAGCAGTATGGCTGCCCAGTTCTACGAGCAGTACTTC. It specifies CASSMAAQFYEQYF.

The rearrangement joins TRBV27 to TRBJ1-5; possibly TRBD1 for D (6 bases). In germline, CDR1 is MNHEY, CDR2 SMNVEV (reference sequence). V lost 5 bases and J 0 bases, leaving 11 bases between the germline ends. This CDR3 is 15 amino acids long. DNA of the CDR3: TGTGCCAGCAGTCCCGGACAGTTTAGCAATCAGCCCCAGCATTTT. Its translation: CASSPGQFSNQPQHF.

The chain carries TRBV6-5 and TRBJ2-2, with TRBD1 matching over 8 bases. The CDR3 loop spans 14 amino acids. V lost 6 bases and J lost 2; bases outside the gene matches: 2. Germline V lookup: CDR1 MNHEY, CDR2 SVGAGI. The CDR3, as DNA: TGTGCCAGCAGGGGACAGGTCAACACCGGGGAGCTGTTTTTT. Protein product: CASRGQVNTGELFF.

V and J are TRBV7-9 and TRBJ2-3, with a possible D match to TRBD1 (6 bases). V was shortened by 5 bases and J by 0 bases, with 15 bases between the two germline ends. CDR3 length: 16 amino acids. Germline values: CDR1 SEHNR, CDR2 FQNEAQ (reference sequence). CDR3 DNA sequence: TGTGCCAGCAGCCCCCAGGGGTCGGCTAGCACAGATACGCAGTATTTT. Its translation: CASSPQGSASTDTQYF.

The chain employs TRBV9 and TRBJ1-2; TRBD1 aligns across 7 bases. Trimming took 5 bases from V and 8 from J; bases not matched to a gene: 12. The CDR3 has 14 residues. Germline lookup yields CDR1 SGDLS and CDR2 YYNGEE. The DNA of the CDR3 is TGTGCCAGCAGGGACAGGACCGGGGAAGGCGGCTACACCTTC. This sequence encodes CASRDRTGEGGYTF.

The chain carries TRBV6-4 and TRBJ2-3; 7 bases line up with TRBD2. CDR3 length: 15 amino acids. Trimming at V came to 2 bases and at J to 1 base, leaving 3 bases not matched to a gene. Per germline, CDR1 MRHNA and CDR2 SNTAGT. For the CDR3, the DNA is TGTGCCAGCAGTGACGGGGCGGGAGGCACAGATACGCAGTATTTT. Encoded protein: CASSDGAGGTDTQYF.